This T cell receptor (beta chain) was documented in a study of cytomegalovirus exposure and HLA in healthy donors. Trimming at V came to 9 bases and at J to 3 bases, leaving 1 base not matched to a gene. The CDR3 extends over 12 amino acids. CDR1 and CDR2 from the germline V gene are LNHDA and SQIVND (reference sequence). Amplification used 60 Vbeta primers and 13 Jbeta primers. The data were produced by immunoSEQ multiplex PCR, yet TCRdb's version contains in-frame clones alone and is incomplete. The table shows over 110,000 clones, with about 84% occurring only once. Source material: PBMCs. This sequence was found in a woman aged 40 to 49 in good health and CMV-seropositive. V is TRBV19 and J is TRBJ2-1; 8 positions agree with TRBD2. The CDR3 loop is CASSGSYNEQFF. The CDR3 coding sequence is TGTGCCAGCAGCGGGAGCTACAATGAGCAGTTCTTC. Full variable domain (remainder filled in from reference TRBV19 and TRBJ2-1): DGGITQSPKYLFRKEGQNVTLSCEQNLNHDAMYWYRQDPGQGLRLIYYSQIVNDFQKGDIAEGYSVSREKKESFPLTVTSAQKNPTAFYLCASSGSYNEQFFGPGTRLTVL.